What follows describes a single TCR beta chain. The germline V gene has CDR1 MDHEN and CDR2 SYDVKM. V lost 2 bases and J lost 6; bases outside the gene matches: 8. The CDR3 spans 16 residues. Study processing details: Quantification of nucleated cells was approximated via reference gene primer amplification. Repertoires were generated with immunoSEQ multiplex PCR, while TCRdb's copy carries only in-frame clones and drops some. D and trimming come from the DNA, and the V and J calls and clone size come from that table. The table includes around 200,000 clones, 90% detected once. These data are taken from a study of blood T cell repertoires in COVID-19. On the study more broadly: The United States, Italy and Spain were the sources of the acute and convalescent COVID-19 samples. T cells, B-cell-depleted T cells, or PBMCs supplied cDNA or gDNA.

This chain joins TRBV28 and TRBJ2-3, with TRBD1 matching over 10 bases. The receptor's source is a man in his fifties or sixties with acute or convalescent COVID-19. The material sequenced was peripheral blood. The CDR3, as DNA: TGTGCCAGCAGTTTAACCCTAGGGGGACAGGGGGATACGCAGTATTTT. Residues: CASSLTLGGQGDTQYF.